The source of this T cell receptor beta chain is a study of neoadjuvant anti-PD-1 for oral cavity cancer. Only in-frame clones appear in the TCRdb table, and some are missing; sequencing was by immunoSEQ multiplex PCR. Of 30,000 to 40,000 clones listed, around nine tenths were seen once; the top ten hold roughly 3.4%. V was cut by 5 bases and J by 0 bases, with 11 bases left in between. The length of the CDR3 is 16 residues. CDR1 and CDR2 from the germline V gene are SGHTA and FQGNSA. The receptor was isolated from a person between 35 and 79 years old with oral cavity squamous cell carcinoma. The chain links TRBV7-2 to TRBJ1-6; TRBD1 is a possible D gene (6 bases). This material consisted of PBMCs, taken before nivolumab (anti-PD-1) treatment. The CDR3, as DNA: TGTGCCAGCAGCCACACAGGGTACTCCTATAATTCACCCCTCCACTTT. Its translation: CASSHTGYSYNSPLHF.